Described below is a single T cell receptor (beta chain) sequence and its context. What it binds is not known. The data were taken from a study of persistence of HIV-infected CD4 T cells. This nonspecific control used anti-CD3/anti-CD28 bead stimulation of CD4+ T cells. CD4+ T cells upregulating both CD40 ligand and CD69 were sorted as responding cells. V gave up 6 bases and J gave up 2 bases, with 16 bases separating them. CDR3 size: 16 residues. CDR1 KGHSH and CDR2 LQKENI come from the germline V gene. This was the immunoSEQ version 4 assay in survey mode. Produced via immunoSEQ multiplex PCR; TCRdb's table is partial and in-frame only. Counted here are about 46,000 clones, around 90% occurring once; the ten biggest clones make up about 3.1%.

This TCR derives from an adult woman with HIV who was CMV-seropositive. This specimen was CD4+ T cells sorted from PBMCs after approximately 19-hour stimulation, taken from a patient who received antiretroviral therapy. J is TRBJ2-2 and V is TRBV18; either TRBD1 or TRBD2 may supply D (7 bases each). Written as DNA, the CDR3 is TGTGCCAGCTCCGCGAGCGGGGACAGAAACACCGGGGAGCTGTTTTTT. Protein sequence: CASSASGDRNTGELFF.